This is a list of T cell receptor beta chains from one sample in a study of blood T cell repertoires in COVID-19. The repertoire was sequenced with immunoSEQ multiplex PCR; TCRdb's copy has only in-frame clones and lacks some. The sample records fewer than 250,000 clones, 80% to 90% being singletons. The sample consisted of peripheral blood. These receptors were obtained from a man aged 25-45 years with acute or convalescent COVID-19. CDR3s include the opening cysteine and the closing phenylalanine or tryptophan. D genes are given only for firm matches. Size tells how often a clone was seen (once, few, many) or the class of an expanded clone, and some rows leave it out.

V gene	clone size	J gene	D gene	CDR3 protein	CDR3 DNA
TRBV6-5	NA	TRBJ2-3	TRBD1	CARGQGTEYF	TGTGCCAGGGGACAGGGCACAGAGTATTTT
TRBV9	NA	TRBJ1-3	NA	CASTNDRLPSGNTIYF	TGTGCCAGCACCAATGACAGATTGCCCTCTGGAAACACCATATATTTT
TRBV28	NA	TRBJ1-3	NA	CATGDIAGNTIYF	TGTGCCACCGGGGACATAGCGGGAAACACCATATATTTT
TRBV4-1	NA	TRBJ2-7	TRBD2	CASSPTPGGGYEQYF	TGCGCCAGCAGCCCCACCCCGGGAGGTGGCTACGAGCAGTACTTC
TRBV10-3	NA	TRBJ1-4	TRBD1	CAISVRQGVAKLFF	TGTGCCATCAGTGTACGACAGGGGGTCGCAAAACTGTTTTTT
TRBV19	few	TRBJ1-3	NA	CASSIPGAGGSGNTIYF	TGTGCCAGTAGTATTCCTGGAGCGGGGGGCTCTGGAAACACCATATATTTT
TRBV27	NA	TRBJ2-1	TRBD2	CASSSSGSYNEQFF	TGTGCCAGCAGTTCTAGCGGGAGCTACAATGAGCAGTTCTTC
TRBV7-9	NA	TRBJ2-1	NA	CASSLMAAPSYNEQFF	TGTGCCAGCAGCTTAATGGCGGCCCCCTCCTACAATGAGCAGTTCTTC
TRBV20-1	NA	TRBJ2-7	TRBD2	CSASLAGYEQYF	TGCAGTGCTAGTCTAGCGGGCTACGAGCAGTACTTC
TRBV27	NA	TRBJ2-1	TRBD2	CASSPLSGLAWDEQFF	TGTGCCAGCAGTCCACTCTCGGGACTAGCGTGGGATGAGCAGTTCTTC
TRBV18	NA	TRBJ2-7	TRBD1	CASSRSGTGTYEQYF	TGTGCCAGCTCACGAAGTGGGACAGGGACCTACGAGCAGTACTTC
TRBV13	once	TRBJ2-3	TRBD2	CASRKGGGTDTQYF	TGTGCCAGCAGAAAGGGCGGGGGTACAGATACGCAGTATTTT
TRBV30	NA	TRBJ1-2	NA	CAWSLVGDHYGYTF	TGTGCCTGGAGTTTGGTGGGAGACCACTATGGCTACACCTTC
TRBV3-1/TRBV3-2	once	TRBJ1-5	TRBD1	CASSQRQGRGQPQHF	TGTGCCAGCAGCCAACGACAGGGAAGGGGACAGCCCCAGCATTTT
TRBV6-5	few	TRBJ2-2	TRBD2	CASSWTSGSAGELFF	TGTGCCAGCAGTTGGACTAGCGGGAGCGCCGGGGAGCTGTTTTTT